What follows is one T cell receptor beta chain and its context. Antigen specificity is unknown. The sample comes from a study of monozygotic twins with cystic fibrosis. Findings of the study overall: Low clonality (median around 0.0095) suggested a mostly naive repertoire.

The CDR3 is 13 residues long. V shed 6 bases and J shed 6 bases, with 12 bases lying between them. Germline values: CDR1 SGHAT, CDR2 FQNNGV. The data were produced by immunoSEQ multiplex PCR, yet TCRdb's version contains in-frame clones alone and is incomplete. Among 15,000 to 20,000 clones listed, roughly 96% were seen once. Sequencing was carried out using blood. This TCR was recovered from a girl aged 2-10 years with cystic fibrosis. This chain uses TRBV11-2 with TRBJ1-5; D may be TRBD1 (5 bases). The CDR3 region is CASSGGDGQPQHF. The DNA of the CDR3 is TGTGCCAGCAGTGGGGGGGACGGTCAGCCCCAGCATTTT.